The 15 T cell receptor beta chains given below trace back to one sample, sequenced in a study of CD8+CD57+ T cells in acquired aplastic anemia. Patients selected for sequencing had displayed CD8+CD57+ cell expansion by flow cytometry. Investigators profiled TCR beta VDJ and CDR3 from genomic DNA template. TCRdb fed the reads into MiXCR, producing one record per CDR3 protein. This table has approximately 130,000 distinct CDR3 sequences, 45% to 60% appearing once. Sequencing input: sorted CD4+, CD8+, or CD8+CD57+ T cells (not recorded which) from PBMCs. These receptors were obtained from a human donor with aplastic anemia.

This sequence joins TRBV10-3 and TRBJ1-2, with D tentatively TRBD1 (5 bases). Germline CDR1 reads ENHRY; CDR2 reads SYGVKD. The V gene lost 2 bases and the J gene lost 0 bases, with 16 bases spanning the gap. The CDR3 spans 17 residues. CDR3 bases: TGTGCCATCAGTGAGGCCGGTCGGGGCGGCTCTAACTATGGCTACACCTTC. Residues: CAISEAGRGGSNYGYTF.

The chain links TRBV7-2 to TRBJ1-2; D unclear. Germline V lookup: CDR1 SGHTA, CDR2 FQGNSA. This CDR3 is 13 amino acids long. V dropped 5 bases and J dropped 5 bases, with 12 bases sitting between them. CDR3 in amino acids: CASSIGSSYGYTF. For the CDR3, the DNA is TGTGCCAGCAGCATAGGGTCTAGTTATGGCTACACCTTC.

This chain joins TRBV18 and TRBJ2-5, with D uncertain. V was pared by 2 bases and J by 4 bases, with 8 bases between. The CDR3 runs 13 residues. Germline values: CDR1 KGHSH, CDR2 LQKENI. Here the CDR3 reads CASSPVGGETQYF. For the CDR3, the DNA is TGTGCCAGCTCACCAGTAGGTGGAGAGACCCAGTACTTC.

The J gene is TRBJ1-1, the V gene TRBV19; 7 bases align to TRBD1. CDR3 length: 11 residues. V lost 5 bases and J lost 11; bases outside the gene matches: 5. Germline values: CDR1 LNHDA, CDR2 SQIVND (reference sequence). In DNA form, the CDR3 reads TGTGCCAGTAGTGTGACAGGGAACGCTTTCTTT. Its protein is CASSVTGNAFF.

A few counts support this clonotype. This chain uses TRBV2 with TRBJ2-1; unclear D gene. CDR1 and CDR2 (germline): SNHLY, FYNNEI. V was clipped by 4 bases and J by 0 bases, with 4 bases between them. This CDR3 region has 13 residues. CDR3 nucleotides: TGTGCCAGCAGTGGGACCTCCTACAATGAGCAGTTCTTC. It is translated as CASSGTSYNEQFF.

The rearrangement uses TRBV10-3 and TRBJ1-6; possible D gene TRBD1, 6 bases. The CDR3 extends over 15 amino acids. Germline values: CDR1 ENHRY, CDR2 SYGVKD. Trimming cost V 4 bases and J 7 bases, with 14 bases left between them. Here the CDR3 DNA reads TGTGCCATCAGTGTAGGTCAGGGGATAAATTCACCCCTCCACTTT. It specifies CAISVGQGINSPLHF.

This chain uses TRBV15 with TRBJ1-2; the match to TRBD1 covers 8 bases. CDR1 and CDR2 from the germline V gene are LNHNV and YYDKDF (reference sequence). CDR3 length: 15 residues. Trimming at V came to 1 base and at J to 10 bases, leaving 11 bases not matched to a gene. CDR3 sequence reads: CATSRGARQGQDYTF. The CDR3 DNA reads TGTGCCACCAGCAGAGGGGCTAGACAGGGGCAAGACTACACCTTC.

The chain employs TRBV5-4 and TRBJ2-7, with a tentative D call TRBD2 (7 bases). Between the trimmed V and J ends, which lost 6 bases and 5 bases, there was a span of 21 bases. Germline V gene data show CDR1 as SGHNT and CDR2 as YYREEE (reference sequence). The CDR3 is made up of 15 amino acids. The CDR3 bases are TGTGCCAGCACCCTTTGGGGGGGGGCTGGCAACGAGCAGTACTTC. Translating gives CASTLWGGAGNEQYF.

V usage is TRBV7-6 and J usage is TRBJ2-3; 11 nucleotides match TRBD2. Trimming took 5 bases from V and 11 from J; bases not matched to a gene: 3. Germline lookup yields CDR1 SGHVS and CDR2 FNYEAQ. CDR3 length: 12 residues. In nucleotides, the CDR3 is TGTGCCAGCAGCCGGGGACTAGCGGAGCAGTATTTT. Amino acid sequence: CASSRGLAEQYF. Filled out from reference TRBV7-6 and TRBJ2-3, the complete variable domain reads GAGVSQSPRYKVTKRGQDVALRCDPISGHVSLYWYRQALGQGPEFLTYFNYEAQQDKSGLPNDRFSAERPEGSISTLTIQRTEQRDSAMYRCASSRGLAEQYFGPGTRLTVL.

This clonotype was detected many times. This chain's CDR3 is CASSPQNTGELFF. CDR3 in DNA: TGTGCCAGCAGCCCTCAGAACACCGGGGAGCTGTTTTTT. The genes are TRBV7-9 and TRBJ2-2, with no clear D. Trimming took 5 bases from V and 1 from J, leaving 5 bases between them. Germline assignment: CDR1 SEHNR and CDR2 FQNEAQ (reference sequence). The CDR3 contains 13 residues.

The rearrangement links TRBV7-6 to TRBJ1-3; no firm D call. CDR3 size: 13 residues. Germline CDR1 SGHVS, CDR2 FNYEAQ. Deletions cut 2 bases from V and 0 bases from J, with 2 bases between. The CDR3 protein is CASSLNSGNTIYF. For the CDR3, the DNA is TGTGCCAGCAGCTTAAACTCTGGAAACACCATATATTTT.

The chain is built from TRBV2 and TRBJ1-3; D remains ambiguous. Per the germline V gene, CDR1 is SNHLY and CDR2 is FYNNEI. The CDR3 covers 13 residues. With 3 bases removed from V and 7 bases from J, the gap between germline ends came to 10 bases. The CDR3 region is CASSEFQPNTIYF. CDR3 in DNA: TGTGCCAGCAGTGAGTTCCAGCCTAACACCATATATTTT.

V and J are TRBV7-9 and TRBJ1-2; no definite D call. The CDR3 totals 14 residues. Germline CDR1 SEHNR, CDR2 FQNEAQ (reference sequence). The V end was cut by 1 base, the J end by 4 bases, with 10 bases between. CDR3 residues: CASSLGGGSYGYTF. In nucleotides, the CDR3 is TGTGCCAGCAGCTTAGGCGGCGGGTCCTATGGCTACACCTTC.

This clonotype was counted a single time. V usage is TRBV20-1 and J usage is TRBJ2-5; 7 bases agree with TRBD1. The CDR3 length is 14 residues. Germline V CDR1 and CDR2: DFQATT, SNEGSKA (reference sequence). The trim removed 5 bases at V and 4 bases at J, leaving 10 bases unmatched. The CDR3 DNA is TGCAGTGCTTGCGTAGGGGGCGGGTTAGAGACCCAGTACTTC. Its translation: CSACVGGGLETQYF.

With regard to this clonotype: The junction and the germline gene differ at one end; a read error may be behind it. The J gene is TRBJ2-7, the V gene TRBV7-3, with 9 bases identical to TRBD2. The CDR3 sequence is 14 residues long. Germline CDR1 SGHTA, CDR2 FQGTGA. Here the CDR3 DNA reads TGTGCCAGCGGCTTAGCGGGGGCGGGCTACGAGCAGTACTTC. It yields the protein CASGLAGAGYEQYF.